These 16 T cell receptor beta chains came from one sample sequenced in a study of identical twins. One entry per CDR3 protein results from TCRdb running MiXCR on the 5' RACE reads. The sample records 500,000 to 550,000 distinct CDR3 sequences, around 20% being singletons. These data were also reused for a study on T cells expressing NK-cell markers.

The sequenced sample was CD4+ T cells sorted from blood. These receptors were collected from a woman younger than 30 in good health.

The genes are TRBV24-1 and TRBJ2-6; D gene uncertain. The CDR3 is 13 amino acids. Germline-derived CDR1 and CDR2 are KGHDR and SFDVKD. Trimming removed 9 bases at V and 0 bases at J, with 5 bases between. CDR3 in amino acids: CATSSSGANVLTF. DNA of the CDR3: TGTGCCACCTCTAGCTCTGGGGCCAACGTCCTGACTTTC.

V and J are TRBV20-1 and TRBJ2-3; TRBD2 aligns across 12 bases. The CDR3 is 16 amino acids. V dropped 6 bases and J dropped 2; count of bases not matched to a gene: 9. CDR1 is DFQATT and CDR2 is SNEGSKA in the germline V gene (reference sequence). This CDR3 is CSAAVLAGGITDTQYF. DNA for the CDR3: TGCAGTGCCGCCGTCCTAGCGGGAGGGATCACAGATACGCAGTATTTT.

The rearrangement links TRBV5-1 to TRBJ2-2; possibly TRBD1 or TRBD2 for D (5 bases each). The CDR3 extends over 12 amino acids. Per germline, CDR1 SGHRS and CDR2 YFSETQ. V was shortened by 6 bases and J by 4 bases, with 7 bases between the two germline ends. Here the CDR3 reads CASTGRTGELFF. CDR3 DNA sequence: TGCGCCAGCACGGGGCGCACCGGGGAGCTGTTTTTT.

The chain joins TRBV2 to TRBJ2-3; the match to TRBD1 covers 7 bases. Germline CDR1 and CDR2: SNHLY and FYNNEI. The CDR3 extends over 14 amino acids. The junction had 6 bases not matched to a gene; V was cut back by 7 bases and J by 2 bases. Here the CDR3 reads CASTTDRFTDTQYF. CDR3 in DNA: TGTGCCAGCACGACGGACAGGTTCACAGATACGCAGTATTTT.

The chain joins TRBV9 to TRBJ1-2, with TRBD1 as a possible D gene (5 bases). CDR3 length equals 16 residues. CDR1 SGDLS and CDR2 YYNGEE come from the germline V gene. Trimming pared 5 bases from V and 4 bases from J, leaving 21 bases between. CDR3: CASSDSKNQGLYGYTF. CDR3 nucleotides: TGTGCCAGCAGTGATTCCAAGAATCAGGGTCTCTATGGCTACACCTTC.

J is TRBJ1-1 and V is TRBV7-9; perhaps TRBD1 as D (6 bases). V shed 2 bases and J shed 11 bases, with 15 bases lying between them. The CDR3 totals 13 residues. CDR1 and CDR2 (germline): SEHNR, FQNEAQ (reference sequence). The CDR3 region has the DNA TGTGCCAGCAGCTTATTGTTAGGACAGACGGCTTTCTTT. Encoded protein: CASSLLLGQTAFF.

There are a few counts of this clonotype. CDR3 DNA sequence: TGTGCCAGCAGAGACAGGAGTCTAGGCAATCAGCCCCAGCATTTT. The encoded protein is CASRDRSLGNQPQHF. The chain carries TRBV2 and TRBJ1-5; possible D gene TRBD1, 6 bases. V was pared by 6 bases and J by 2 bases, with 14 bases between. The CDR3 is 15 residues long. The germline V gene has CDR1 SNHLY and CDR2 FYNNEI.

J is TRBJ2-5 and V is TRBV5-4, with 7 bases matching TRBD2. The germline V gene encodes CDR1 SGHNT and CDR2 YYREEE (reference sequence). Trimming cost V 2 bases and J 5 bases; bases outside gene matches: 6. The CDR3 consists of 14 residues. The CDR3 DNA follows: TGTGCCAGCAGCTTTCACGGGAGGCAGGAGACCCAGTACTTC. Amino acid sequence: CASSFHGRQETQYF.

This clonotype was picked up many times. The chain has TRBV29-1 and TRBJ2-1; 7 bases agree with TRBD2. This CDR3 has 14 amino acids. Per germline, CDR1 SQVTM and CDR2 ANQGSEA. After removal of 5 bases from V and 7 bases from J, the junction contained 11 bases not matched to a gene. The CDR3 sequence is CSVYRGSPRNEQFF. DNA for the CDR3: TGCAGCGTTTACCGCGGGAGTCCCCGGAATGAGCAGTTCTTC.

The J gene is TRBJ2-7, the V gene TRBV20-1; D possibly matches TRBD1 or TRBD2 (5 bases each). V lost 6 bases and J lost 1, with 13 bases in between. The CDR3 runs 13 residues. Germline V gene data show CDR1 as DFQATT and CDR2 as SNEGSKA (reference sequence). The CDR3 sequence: CSAVGTLSYEQYF. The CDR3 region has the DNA TGCAGTGCCGTCGGGACCCTTTCCTACGAGCAGTACTTC.

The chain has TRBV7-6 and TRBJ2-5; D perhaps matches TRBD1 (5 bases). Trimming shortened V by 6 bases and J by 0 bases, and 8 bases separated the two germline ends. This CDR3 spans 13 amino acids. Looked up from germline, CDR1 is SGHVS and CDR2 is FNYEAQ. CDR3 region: CASRPGYQETQYF. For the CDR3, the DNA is TGTGCCAGCAGACCAGGGTACCAAGAGACCCAGTACTTC.

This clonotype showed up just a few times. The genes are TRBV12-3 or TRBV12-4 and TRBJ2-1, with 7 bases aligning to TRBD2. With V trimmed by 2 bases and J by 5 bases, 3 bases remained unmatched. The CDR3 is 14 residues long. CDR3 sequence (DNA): TGTGCCAGCAGTTTACTCAGCGGGGACAATGAGCAGTTCTTC. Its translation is CASSLLSGDNEQFF.

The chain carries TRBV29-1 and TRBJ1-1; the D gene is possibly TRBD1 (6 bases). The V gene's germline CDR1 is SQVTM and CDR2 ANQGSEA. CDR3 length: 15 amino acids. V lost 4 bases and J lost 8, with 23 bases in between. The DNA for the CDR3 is TGCAGCGTTGGACCCCGCCGGGCAGGGGCCTCCGAAGCTTTCTTT. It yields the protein CSVGPRRAGASEAFF.

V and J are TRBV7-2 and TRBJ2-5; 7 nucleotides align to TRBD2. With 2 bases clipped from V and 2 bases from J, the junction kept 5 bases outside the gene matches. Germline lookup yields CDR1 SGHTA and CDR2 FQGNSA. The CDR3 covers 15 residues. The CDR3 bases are TGTGCCAGCAGCTTAAGCGGGACGCCTCAAGAGACCCAGTACTTC. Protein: CASSLSGTPQETQYF.

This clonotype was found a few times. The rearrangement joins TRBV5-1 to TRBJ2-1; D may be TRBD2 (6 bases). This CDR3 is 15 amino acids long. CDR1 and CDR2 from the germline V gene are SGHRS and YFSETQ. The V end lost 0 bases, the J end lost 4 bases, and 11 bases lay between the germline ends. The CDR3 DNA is TGCGCCAGCAGCTTGGGGTTAGGACTATACAATGAGCAGTTCTTC. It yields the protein CASSLGLGLYNEQFF.

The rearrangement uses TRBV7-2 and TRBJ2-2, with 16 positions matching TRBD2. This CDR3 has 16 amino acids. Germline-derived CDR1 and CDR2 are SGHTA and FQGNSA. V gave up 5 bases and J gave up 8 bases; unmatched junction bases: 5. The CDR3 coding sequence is TGTGCCAGCAGCCCCGGGACTAGCGGGAGGGGAGGGGAGCTGTTTTTT. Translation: CASSPGTSGRGGELFF.